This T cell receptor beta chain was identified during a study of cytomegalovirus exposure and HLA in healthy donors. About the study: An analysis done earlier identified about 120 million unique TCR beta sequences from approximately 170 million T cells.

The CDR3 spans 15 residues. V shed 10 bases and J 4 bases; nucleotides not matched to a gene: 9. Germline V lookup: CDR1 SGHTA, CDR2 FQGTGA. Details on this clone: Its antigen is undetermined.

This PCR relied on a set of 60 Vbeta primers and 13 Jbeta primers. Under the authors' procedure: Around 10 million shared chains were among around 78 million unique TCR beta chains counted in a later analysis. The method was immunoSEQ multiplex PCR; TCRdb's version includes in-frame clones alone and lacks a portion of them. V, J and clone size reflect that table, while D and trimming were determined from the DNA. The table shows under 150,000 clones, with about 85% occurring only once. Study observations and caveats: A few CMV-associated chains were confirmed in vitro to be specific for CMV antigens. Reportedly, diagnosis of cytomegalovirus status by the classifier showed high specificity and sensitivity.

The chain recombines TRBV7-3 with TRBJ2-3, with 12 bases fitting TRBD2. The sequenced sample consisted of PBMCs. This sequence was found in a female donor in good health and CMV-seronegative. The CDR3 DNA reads TGTGCCACCGCCTCTAGCGGGGGGGTGCCAGATACGCAGTATTTT. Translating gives CATASSGGVPDTQYF.